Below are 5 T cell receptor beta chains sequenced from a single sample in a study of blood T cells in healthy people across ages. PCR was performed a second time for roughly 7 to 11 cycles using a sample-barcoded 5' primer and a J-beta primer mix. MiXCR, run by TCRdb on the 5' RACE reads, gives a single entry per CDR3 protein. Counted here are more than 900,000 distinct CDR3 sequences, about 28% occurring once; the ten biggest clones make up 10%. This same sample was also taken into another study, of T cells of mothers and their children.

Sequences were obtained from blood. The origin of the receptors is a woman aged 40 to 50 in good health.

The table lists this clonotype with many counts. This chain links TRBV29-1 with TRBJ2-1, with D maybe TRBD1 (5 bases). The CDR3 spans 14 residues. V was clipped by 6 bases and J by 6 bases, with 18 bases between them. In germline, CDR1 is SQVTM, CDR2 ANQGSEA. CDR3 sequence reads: CSVELGKGVNEQFF. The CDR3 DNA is TGCAGCGTGGAGTTGGGGAAAGGGGTCAATGAGCAGTTCTTC.

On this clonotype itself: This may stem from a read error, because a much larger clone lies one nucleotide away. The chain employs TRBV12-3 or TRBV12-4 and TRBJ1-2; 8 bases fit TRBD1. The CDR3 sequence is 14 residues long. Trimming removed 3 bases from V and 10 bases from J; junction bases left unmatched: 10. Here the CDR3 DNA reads TGTGCCAGCAGTTTGTCACAGGGGGTTTTTGACTACACCTTC. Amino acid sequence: CASSLSQGVFDYTF.

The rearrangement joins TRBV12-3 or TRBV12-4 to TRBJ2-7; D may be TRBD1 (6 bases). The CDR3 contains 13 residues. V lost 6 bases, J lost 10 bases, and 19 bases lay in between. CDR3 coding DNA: TGTGCCAGCAGCCCGGGACAAGGGCCTTTCCAGTACTTC. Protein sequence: CASSPGQGPFQYF.

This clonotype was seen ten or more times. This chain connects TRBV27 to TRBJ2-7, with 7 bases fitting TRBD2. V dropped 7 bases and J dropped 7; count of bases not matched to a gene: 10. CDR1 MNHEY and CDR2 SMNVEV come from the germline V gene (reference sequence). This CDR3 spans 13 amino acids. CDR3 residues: CASTKSFGGEQYF. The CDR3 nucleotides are TGTGCCAGCACAAAATCATTCGGGGGGGAGCAGTACTTC.

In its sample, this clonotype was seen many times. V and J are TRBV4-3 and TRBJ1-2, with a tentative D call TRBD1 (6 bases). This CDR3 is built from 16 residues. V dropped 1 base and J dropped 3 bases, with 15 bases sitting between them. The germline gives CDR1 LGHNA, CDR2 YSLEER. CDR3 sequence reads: CASSQGYGDNYYGYTF. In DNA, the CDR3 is TGCGCCAGCAGCCAAGGGTATGGGGACAACTACTATGGCTACACCTTC.